This entry lists 10 T cell receptor beta chains sequenced from one sample in a study of cytomegalovirus exposure and HLA in healthy donors (dated by TCRdb to about 2017). Library preparation used the immunoSEQ multiplex PCR assay. For the multiplex PCR, a mixture combining 60 forward primers for TCR Vbeta segments and 13 reverse primers for TCR Jbeta segments was used. TCRdb mirrors the immuneACCESS table, restricted to in-frame sequences. Some clones are absent from its copies; in checked studies, under half trace to an unresolved V gene, and the reason for the others is unknown. In all, the sample holds 90,000 to 120,000 clones, and roughly 72% of those were seen once. Approximately 5.3% of the sample rests with the top ten. The sample taken for sequencing was PBMCs. These receptors came from a woman under 30 in good health and CMV-seropositive.

The chain links TRBV5-5 to TRBJ1-1; a weak D match, TRBD1 (5 bases). This CDR3 comprises 15 residues. Deletions cut 3 bases from V and 5 bases from J, with 17 bases between. Germline V CDR1 and CDR2: SGHKS, YYEKEE (reference sequence). CDR3 bases: TGTGCCAGCAGCTCCATTGGGGCAGTCGGGACTGAAGCTTTCTTT. It specifies CASSSIGAVGTEAFF.

V and J are TRBV5-6 and TRBJ2-1, with TRBD2 identical over 13 bases. V was clipped by 2 bases and J by 6 bases; unmatched bases: 2. Looked up from germline, CDR1 is SGHDT and CDR2 is YYEEEE. CDR3 size: 15 residues. The CDR3 DNA sequence: TGTGCCAGCAGCTTTGGACTAGCGGGAGCCAATGAGCAGTTCTTC. Translating gives CASSFGLAGANEQFF.

As for this clone: In the same sample, other DNA sequences code for this CDR3. The chain recombines TRBV2 with TRBJ1-4, with 8 nucleotides matching TRBD1. The CDR3 totals 15 residues. J gave up 4 bases and V 6 bases, and 7 bases lay outside the gene matches. CDR1 is SNHLY, CDR2 FYNNEI, per germline. Written as DNA, the CDR3 is TGTGCCAGCAGGGCGGACAGGGCGGGTAATGAAAAACTGTTTTTT. It specifies CASRADRAGNEKLFF.

This chain joins TRBV5-1 and TRBJ1-2; maybe TRBD1 (5 bases). V lost 0 bases, J lost 6 bases, and 12 bases lay in between. The CDR3 is 14 residues long. CDR1 and CDR2 (germline): SGHRS, YFSETQ. CDR3 sequence (DNA): TGCGCCAGCAGCTTGGCGCTAGGGGAAAATGGCTACACCTTC. Residues: CASSLALGENGYTF.

This chain connects TRBV9 to TRBJ2-7; 10 positions agree with TRBD2. This CDR3 comprises 16 residues. The junction had 14 bases not matched to a gene; V was cut back by 5 bases and J by 6 bases. The V gene's germline CDR1 is SGDLS and CDR2 YYNGEE. As DNA, the CDR3 is TGTGCCAGCAGAGCCGGGCTAGCGGGAGTTCCTGGCGAGCAGTACTTC. Translating it yields CASRAGLAGVPGEQYF.

The chain couples TRBV6-1 to TRBJ2-3, with 7 bases identical to TRBD2. V was pared by 1 base and J by 2 bases, with 6 bases of the junction left unmatched. Germline assignment: CDR1 MNHNS and CDR2 SASEGT. This CDR3 comprises 16 residues. CDR3 sequence: CASSEGAGATTDTQYF. CDR3 sequence (DNA): TGTGCCAGCAGTGAAGGGGCGGGAGCAACCACAGATACGCAGTATTTT.

The chain uses TRBV4-1 and TRBJ2-3; D unclear. The V end lost 2 bases, the J end lost 2 bases, and 5 bases lay between the germline ends. The CDR3 has 13 amino acids. Germline CDR1 is MGHRA and CDR2 is YSYEKL. CDR3 DNA: TGCGCCAGCAGCCAACGACTCACAGATACGCAGTATTTT. Protein sequence: CASSQRLTDTQYF.

The J gene is TRBJ1-2, the V gene TRBV7-9; 8 bases map to TRBD1. The CDR3 is 16 residues long. Trimming took 4 bases from V and 7 from J; bases not matched to a gene: 14. From germline, CDR1 is SEHNR and CDR2 FQNEAQ (reference sequence). For the CDR3, the DNA is TGTGCCAGCAGCTCGGGTAGTACAGGGGGAATAATTGGCTACACCTTC. Encoded protein: CASSSGSTGGIIGYTF.

The V call is TRBV7-8, the J call TRBJ2-5, with 14 positions matching TRBD2. V shed 4 bases and J 5 bases; nucleotides not matched to a gene: 6. From germline, CDR1 is SGHVS and CDR2 FQNEAQ. The CDR3 sequence is 16 residues long. CDR3 in DNA: TGTGCCAGCAGCTCGACTAGCGGGAGGGGGGTCGAGACCCAGTACTTC. Translated: CASSSTSGRGVETQYF.

This sequence joins TRBV11-1 and TRBJ1-4, with D perhaps matching TRBD1 (6 bases). CDR1 and CDR2 from the germline V gene are SGHAT and FQDESV (reference sequence). The V end was cut by 5 bases, the J end by 7 bases, with 14 bases between. The CDR3 contains 14 residues. CDR3 protein: CASSDRTVAEKLFF. The CDR3, as DNA: TGTGCCAGCAGCGACAGGACGGTTGCTGAAAAACTGTTTTTT.